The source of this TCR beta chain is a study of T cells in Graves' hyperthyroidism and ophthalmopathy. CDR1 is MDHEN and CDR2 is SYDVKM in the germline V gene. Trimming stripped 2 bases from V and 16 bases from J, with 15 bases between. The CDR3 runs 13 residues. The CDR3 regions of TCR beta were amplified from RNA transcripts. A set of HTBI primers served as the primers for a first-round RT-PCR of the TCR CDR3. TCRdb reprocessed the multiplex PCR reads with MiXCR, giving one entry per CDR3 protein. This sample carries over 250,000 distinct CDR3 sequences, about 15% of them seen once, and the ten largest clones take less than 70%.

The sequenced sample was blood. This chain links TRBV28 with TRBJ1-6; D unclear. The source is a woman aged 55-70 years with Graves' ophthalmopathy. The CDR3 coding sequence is TGTGCCAGCAGTTTAGAATCGGCTAGGGAACTCCACTTT. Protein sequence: CASSLESARELHF.